The T cell receptor beta chain under discussion was sequenced for a study of early T cells in non-severe SARS-CoV-2 infection. The table lists this clonotype with many counts. Germline V gene lookup returns CDR1 DFQATT and CDR2 SNEGSKA (reference sequence). The CDR3 runs to 15 residues. V lost 6 bases to trimming and J lost 0 bases, with 15 bases between them. Each single cDNA molecule received a unique molecular identifier. Each CDR3 protein gets one entry after TCRdb re-called the 5' RACE reads with MiXCR. The table has some 66,000 distinct CDR3 sequences, around 9% seen once. J is TRBJ1-3 and V is TRBV20-1; no definite D call. Sample: whole blood. This sequence was found in an adult who was a healthcare worker with PCR-confirmed SARS-CoV-2 infection or an uninfected control (not recorded which). The CDR3 reads CSARRTASSGNTIYF. Here the CDR3 DNA reads TGCAGTGCCCGTCGGACCGCTAGCTCTGGAAACACCATATATTTT.